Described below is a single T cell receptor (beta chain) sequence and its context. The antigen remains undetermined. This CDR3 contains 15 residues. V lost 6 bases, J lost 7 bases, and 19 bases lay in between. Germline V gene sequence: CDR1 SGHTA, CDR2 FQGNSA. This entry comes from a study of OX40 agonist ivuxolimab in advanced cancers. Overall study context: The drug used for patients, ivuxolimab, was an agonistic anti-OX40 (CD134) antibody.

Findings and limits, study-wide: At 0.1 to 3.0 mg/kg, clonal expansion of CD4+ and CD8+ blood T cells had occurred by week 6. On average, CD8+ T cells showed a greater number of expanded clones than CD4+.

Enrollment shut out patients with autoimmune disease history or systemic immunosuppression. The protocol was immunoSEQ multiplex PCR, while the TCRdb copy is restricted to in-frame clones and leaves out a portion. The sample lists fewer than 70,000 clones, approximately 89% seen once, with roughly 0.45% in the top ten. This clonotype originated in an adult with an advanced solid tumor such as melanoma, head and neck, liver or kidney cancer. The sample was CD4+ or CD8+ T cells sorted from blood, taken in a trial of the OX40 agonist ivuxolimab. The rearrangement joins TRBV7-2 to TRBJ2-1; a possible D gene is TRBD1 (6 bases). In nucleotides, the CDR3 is TGTGCCAGCAGTATGGCAGGGGCAGGGGTAAATGAGCAGTTCTTC. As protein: CASSMAGAGVNEQFF.